The sequence of this TCR beta chain was determined in a study of T cells expressing NK-cell markers. The length of the CDR3 is 11 residues. The germline V gene has CDR1 SEHNR and CDR2 FQNEAQ (reference sequence). TCRdb reprocessed the 5' RACE reads, keeping one entry per CDR3 protein, no DNA. The sample shows about 140,000 distinct CDR3 sequences, and 9.5% to 15% sits with its ten largest clones. The sample taken for sequencing was blood T cells: a sorted CD56 or NKG2C T cell subset, CD4+ or CD8+ T cells, or bulk PBMC T cells (not recorded which). V and J are TRBV7-9 and TRBJ1-2; TCRdb's D gene call, TRBD1, goes unchecked for lack of DNA. This receptor was identified in a man aged 18 to 30 in good health. CDR3 loop: CASTDRLGYTF.